This entry lists 30 T cell receptor beta chains sequenced from one sample in a study of blood T cell repertoires in COVID-19. Method: immunoSEQ multiplex PCR; TCRdb's copy keeps in-frame clones and lacks some. The sample gives more than 200,000 clones, over 75% of which show up once; over 0.55% is in the top ten. The sequenced sample consisted of peripheral blood. Source of these receptors: a human donor in a cohort sampled during active COVID-19.

This chain joins TRBV6-6 and TRBJ2-7; D gene unclear. The CDR3 is 15 amino acids. V dropped 8 bases and J dropped 2 bases, with 19 bases sitting between them. Germline-derived CDR1 and CDR2 are MNHNY and SVGAGI (reference sequence). The CDR3 nucleotides are TGTGCCAGCTCACCCCCCGGCGGTGCCACCTACGAGCAGTACTTC. This codes for CASSPPGGATYEQYF.

The rearrangement uses TRBV7-2 and TRBJ1-3, with a possible D match to TRBD1 (5 bases). The V and J ends lost 1 base and 3 bases respectively, with 10 bases between them. Germline CDR1 is SGHTA and CDR2 is FQGNSA. The CDR3 has 15 residues. This CDR3 reads CASSLVGGRGNTIYF. In nucleotides, the CDR3 is TGTGCCAGCAGCTTAGTGGGGGGACGTGGAAACACCATATATTTT. The variable domain in full, with the rest retrieved from reference TRBV7-2 and TRBJ1-3, is GAGVSQSPSNKVTEKGKDVELRCDPISGHTALYWYRQSLGQGLEFLIYFQGNSAPDKSGLPSDRFSAERTGGSVSTLTIQRTQQEDSAVYLCASSLVGGRGNTIYFGEGSWLTVV.

This CDR3 is CASQEEYYEQYF. In DNA, the CDR3 is TGTGCCAGTCAGGAGGAATACTACGAGCAGTACTTC. V is TRBV28 and J is TRBJ2-7; TRBD2 might be the D (5 bases). Germline values: CDR1 MDHEN, CDR2 SYDVKM. The CDR3 is 12 residues long. Trimming took off 9 bases at V and 3 bases at J, with 12 bases between the two ends.

This clone has just one count. In DNA form, the CDR3 reads TGTGCCAGCAGCCGGAACAGACTCCTAGCGAGATGGGAGACCCAGTACTTC. This encodes CASSRNRLLARWETQYF. The V call is TRBV21-1, the J call TRBJ2-5; the table's TRBD2 call for D was not verified on the DNA. TRBV21-1 has pseudogene status. This CDR3 comprises 17 residues.

The CDR3 DNA reads as TGTGCCAGCAGTGACGAGGCAAAGACCCAGTACTTC. Its protein product is CASSDEAKTQYF. This chain uses TRBV6-4 with TRBJ2-5; D is unclear. The CDR3 spans 12 residues. V was trimmed by 2 bases and J by 6 bases, leaving 7 bases between them. The germline V gene has CDR1 MRHNA and CDR2 SNTAGT.

This clone is a singleton in its sample. The CDR3 region is CASSLHPGQGGEKLFF. CDR3 DNA: TGTGCCAGCAGCTTACACCCGGGACAGGGGGGAGAAAAACTGTTTTTT. The chain uses TRBV7-6 and TRBJ1-4; 11 nucleotides agree with TRBD1. This CDR3 has 16 residues. With V trimmed by 2 bases and J by 8 bases, 7 bases remained unmatched. Germline V gene lookup returns CDR1 SGHVS and CDR2 FNYEAQ. Full variable domain (outside the CDR3, taken from reference TRBV7-6 and TRBJ1-4): GAGVSQSPRYKVTKRGQDVALRCDPISGHVSLYWYRQALGQGPEFLTYFNYEAQQDKSGLPNDRFSAERPEGSISTLTIQRTEQRDSAMYRCASSLHPGQGGEKLFFGSGTQLSVL.

The V call is TRBV7-9, the J call TRBJ1-5, with D hard to call. Germline V gene sequence: CDR1 SEHNR, CDR2 FQNEAQ (reference sequence). The CDR3 contains 13 residues. Trimming removed 2 bases from V and 6 bases from J, with 8 bases in between. The CDR3 bases are TGTGCCAGCAGCTTAAACGGGGTTCAGCCCCAGCATTTT. Its protein product is CASSLNGVQPQHF.

The rearrangement links TRBV19 to TRBJ1-1; 9 bases are a match to TRBD1. J gave up 4 bases and V 5 bases, and 5 bases lay outside the gene matches. The CDR3 is 14 residues long. Looked up from germline, CDR1 is LNHDA and CDR2 is SQIVND (reference sequence). As DNA, the CDR3 is TGTGCCAGTAGTCCGGGACAGGGTGGCACTGAAGCTTTCTTT. This codes for CASSPGQGGTEAFF.

This clone has more than one count but fewer than ten. V usage is TRBV5-1 and J usage is TRBJ2-7, with a weak D call TRBD1 (6 bases). Trimming removed 2 bases from V and 5 bases from J, with 17 bases in between. CDR3 length: 15 amino acids. CDR1 and CDR2 from the germline V gene are SGHRS and YFSETQ. The DNA of the CDR3 is TGCGCCAGCAGCTTCGCTGTCGACAGGAGGAACGAGCAGTACTTC. Translated: CASSFAVDRRNEQYF.

The sample holds a few counts of this clone. This sequence joins TRBV7-9 and TRBJ1-5; perhaps TRBD1 as D (5 bases). Germline V gene lookup returns CDR1 SEHNR and CDR2 FQNEAQ (reference sequence). The CDR3 is 13 residues long. Trimming stripped 1 base from V and 5 bases from J, with 6 bases between. DNA of the CDR3: TGTGCCAGCAGCTTAGGCAGGGATCAGCCCCAGCATTTT. Amino acid sequence: CASSLGRDQPQHF. The whole variable domain, remainder taken from reference TRBV7-9 and TRBJ1-5, is DTGVSQNPRHKITKRGQNVTFRCDPISEHNRLYWYRQTLGQGPEFLTYFQNEAQLEKSRLLSDRFSAERPKGSFSTLEIQRTEQGDSAMYLCASSLGRDQPQHFGDGTRLSIL.

The chain joins TRBV6-2 or TRBV6-3 to TRBJ2-1, with 8 nucleotides matching TRBD2. This CDR3 contains 15 residues. V was clipped by 0 bases and J by 10 bases; unmatched bases: 8. From germline, CDR1 is MNHEY and CDR2 SVGEGT. CDR3 DNA sequence: TGTGCCAGCAGTTACTCCGGGACTAGAGCGGGCGAGCAGTTCTTC. Protein product: CASSYSGTRAGEQFF.

V usage is TRBV6-1 and J usage is TRBJ2-6; TRBD1 is a possible D gene (6 bases). Germline V gene data show CDR1 as MNHNS and CDR2 as SASEGT. V was trimmed by 3 bases and J by 0 bases, leaving 6 bases between them. The CDR3 extends over 15 amino acids. The CDR3 coding sequence is TGTGCCAGCAGTGACAGGGGCTCTGGGGCCAACGTCCTGACTTTC. This codes for CASSDRGSGANVLTF.

The chain is built from TRBV7-9 and TRBJ2-1; 10 nucleotides match TRBD1. V lost 5 bases to trimming and J lost 8 bases; unmatched junction nucleotides: 15. The CDR3 is made up of 17 amino acids. From germline, CDR1 is SEHNR and CDR2 FQNEAQ (reference sequence). The chain's CDR3 is CASSPAGDRGWSHEQFF. The DNA of the CDR3 is TGTGCCAGCAGCCCCGCTGGGGACAGGGGCTGGTCGCATGAGCAGTTCTTC.

This clone has just one count. The chain joins TRBV19 to TRBJ1-6; D ambiguous. CDR1 and CDR2 (germline): LNHDA, SQIVND (reference sequence). The CDR3 is 15 amino acids. V lost 3 bases to trimming and J lost 6 bases, with 12 bases between them. For the CDR3, the DNA is TGTGCCAGTAGTATTCTGTCAGGAGGTAATTCACCCCTCCACTTT. Translating gives CASSILSGGNSPLHF.

The V and J genes are TRBV2 and TRBJ1-2, with D perhaps TRBD1 (6 bases). Trimming stripped 6 bases from V and 2 bases from J, with 13 bases between. The CDR3 totals 14 residues. The germline V gene encodes CDR1 SNHLY and CDR2 FYNNEI. CDR3 sequence: CASSAGTPNYGYTF. DNA for the CDR3: TGTGCCAGCAGCGCCGGGACACCAAACTATGGCTACACCTTC.

The rearrangement links TRBV11-3 to TRBJ1-1; 8 positions match TRBD1. Germline assignment: CDR1 SGHNT and CDR2 YENEEA. After removal of 5 bases from V and 5 bases from J, the junction contained 4 bases not matched to a gene. The CDR3 runs 13 residues. The CDR3 DNA reads as TGTGCCAGCAGCCGGACAGGGCAAACTGAAGCTTTCTTT. It is translated as CASSRTGQTEAFF.

This sequence joins TRBV28 and TRBJ2-3; 11 bases align to TRBD2. V was clipped by 5 bases and J by 2 bases; unmatched bases: 6. Germline CDR1 reads MDHEN; CDR2 reads SYDVKM. This CDR3 region has 16 residues. CDR3 amino acids: CASSGGGLAVTDTQYF. CDR3 nucleotide sequence: TGTGCCAGCAGTGGGGGGGGACTAGCGGTCACAGATACGCAGTATTTT.

The chain recombines TRBV11-2 with TRBJ1-3; no definite D call. CDR1 SGHAT and CDR2 FQNNGV come from the germline V gene. The CDR3 is 12 residues long. The V gene lost 3 bases and the J gene lost 2 bases, with 2 bases spanning the gap. CDR3 sequence reads: CASSFTGNTIYF. The CDR3 coding sequence is TGTGCCAGCAGCTTCACTGGAAACACCATATATTTT.

J is TRBJ2-1 and V is TRBV4-3, with 13 bases matching TRBD2. Germline values: CDR1 LGHNA, CDR2 YSLEER. The junction had 2 bases not matched to a gene; V was cut back by 2 bases and J by 4 bases. The CDR3 spans 16 residues. This CDR3 reads CASSQSGLAGYNEQFF. For the CDR3, the DNA is TGCGCCAGCAGCCAATCGGGACTAGCGGGGTACAATGAGCAGTTCTTC.

V and J are TRBV5-6 and TRBJ2-7, with TRBD2 identical over 12 bases. The trim removed 4 bases at V and 4 bases at J, leaving 12 bases unmatched. CDR1 and CDR2 from the germline V gene are SGHDT and YYEEEE. This CDR3 has 17 amino acids. This CDR3 reads CASSPNTGTSGPYEQYF. The CDR3 DNA is TGTGCCAGCAGCCCAAACACCGGGACTAGCGGGCCTTACGAGCAGTACTTC.

A word on this clone: The junction differs from germline at one of its ends, possibly a read error. The chain couples TRBV19 to TRBJ1-2; TRBD1 might be the D (6 bases). CDR3 length: 15 amino acids. Germline CDR1 is LNHDA and CDR2 is SQIVND (reference sequence). CDR3 nucleotide sequence: TGTGCCAGTAGTGAAGATGTAGGGACAAACTATGCCTACACCTTC. Encoded protein: CASSEDVGTNYAYTF.

This clone has a handful of counts. The J gene is TRBJ1-5, the V gene TRBV19; D ambiguous. Germline-derived CDR1 and CDR2 are LNHDA and SQIVND (reference sequence). V was clipped by 7 bases and J by 5 bases, with 15 bases between them. The CDR3 spans 14 residues. This CDR3 is CASNFGEGYQPQHF. For the CDR3, the DNA is TGTGCCAGTAATTTCGGGGAGGGCTATCAGCCCCAGCATTTT.

The chain uses TRBV5-1 and TRBJ1-2; D is unresolved. V was cut by 4 bases and J by 0 bases, with 16 bases left in between. CDR1 and CDR2 (germline): SGHRS, YFSETQ. The CDR3 length is 16 residues. The CDR3 nucleotides are TGCGCCAGCAGCCCGGGAGGTGGGAAAGCTAACTATGGCTACACCTTC. It codes for CASSPGGGKANYGYTF. Filled out from reference TRBV5-1 and TRBJ1-2, the complete variable domain reads KAGVTQTPRYLIKTRGQQVTLSCSPISGHRSVSWYQQTPGQGLQFLFEYFSETQRNKGNFPGRFSGRQFSNSRSEMNVSTLELGDSALYLCASSPGGGKANYGYTFGSGTRLTVV.

The rearrangement links TRBV5-1 to TRBJ2-3, with no clear D. The CDR3 runs 16 residues. Trimming took off 0 bases at V and 0 bases at J, with 11 bases between the two ends. CDR1 SGHRS and CDR2 YFSETQ come from the germline V gene. The CDR3 sequence is CASSLGQVGSTDTQYF. DNA for the CDR3: TGCGCCAGCAGCTTGGGCCAAGTCGGTAGCACAGATACGCAGTATTTT.

V and J are TRBV7-2 and TRBJ1-1; 8 nucleotides align to TRBD1. Unmatched junction bases numbered 5, after V lost 4 bases and J lost 4 bases. The CDR3 sequence is 14 residues long. The germline CDR1 and CDR2 sequences are SGHTA and FQGNSA. Here the CDR3 reads CASSSPDRGTEAFF. In DNA, the CDR3 is TGTGCCAGCAGCTCTCCCGACAGGGGCACTGAAGCTTTCTTT.

The genes are TRBV30 and TRBJ1-3; perhaps TRBD1 as D (5 bases). V lost 3 bases, J lost 4 bases, and 10 bases lay in between. The CDR3 consists of 13 residues. Per the germline V gene, CDR1 is GTSNPN and CDR2 is SVGIG (reference sequence). DNA of the CDR3: TGTGCCTGGAGAACTCAGGGAGGAAACACCATATATTTT. Protein sequence: CAWRTQGGNTIYF.

This chain links TRBV7-8 with TRBJ2-5, with D perhaps TRBD1 (5 bases). CDR3 size: 13 residues. Looked up from germline, CDR1 is SGHVS and CDR2 is FQNEAQ. V lost 7 bases, J lost 2 bases, and 11 bases lay in between. CDR3 coding DNA: TGTGCCAGCACCCCGACAGCTCAAGAGACCCAGTACTTC. It yields the protein CASTPTAQETQYF. Full variable domain (missing parts from reference TRBV7-8 and TRBJ2-5): GAGVSQSPRYKVAKRGQDVALRCDPISGHVSLFWYQQALGQGPEFLTYFQNEAQLDKSGLPSDRFFAERPEGSVSTLKIQRTQQEDSAVYLCASTPTAQETQYFGPGTRLLVL.

The chain couples TRBV4-3 to TRBJ1-4; weak D call: TRBD1 (6 bases). The V gene lost 4 bases and the J gene lost 2 bases, with 11 bases spanning the gap. This CDR3 has 15 amino acids. Germline assignment: CDR1 LGHNA and CDR2 YSLEER. The CDR3 is CASSPRTETNEKLFF. CDR3 nucleotide sequence: TGCGCCAGCAGCCCCAGGACAGAGACTAATGAAAAACTGTTTTTT.

J is TRBJ2-7 and V is TRBV6-6; a possible D gene is TRBD2 (6 bases). The CDR3 is 16 amino acids. V lost 2 bases and J lost 5, with 19 bases in between. CDR1 is MNHNY and CDR2 is SVGAGI in the germline V gene (reference sequence). CDR3 region: CASSYPLGGYQNEQYF. CDR3 in DNA: TGTGCCAGCAGTTACCCTTTAGGAGGGTATCAGAACGAGCAGTACTTC.

This clone was detected once. V is TRBV7-9 and J is TRBJ1-3; D not certain. Germline CDR1 SEHNR, CDR2 FQNEAQ (reference sequence). V shed 5 bases and J shed 0 bases, with 17 bases lying between them. The CDR3 covers 17 residues. The CDR3, as DNA: TGTGCCAGCAGCCATGGACTGAAGGTGGGCTCTGGAAACACCATATATTTT. Translated: CASSHGLKVGSGNTIYF.